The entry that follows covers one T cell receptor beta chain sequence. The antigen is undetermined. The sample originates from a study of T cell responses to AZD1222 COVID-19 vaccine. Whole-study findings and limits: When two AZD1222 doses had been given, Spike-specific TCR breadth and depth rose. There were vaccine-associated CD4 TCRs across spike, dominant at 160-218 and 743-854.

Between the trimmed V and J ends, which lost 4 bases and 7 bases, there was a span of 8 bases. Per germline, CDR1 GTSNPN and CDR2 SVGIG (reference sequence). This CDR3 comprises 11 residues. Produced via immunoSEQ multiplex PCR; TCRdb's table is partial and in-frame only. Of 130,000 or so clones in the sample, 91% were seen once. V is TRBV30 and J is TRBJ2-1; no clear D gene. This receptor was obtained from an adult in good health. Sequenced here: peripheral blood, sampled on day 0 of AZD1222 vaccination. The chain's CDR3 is CAWTTPNEQFF. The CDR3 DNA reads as TGTGCCTGGACTACCCCTAATGAGCAGTTCTTC.